The 24 T cell receptor beta chains listed next were all sequenced from one sample in a study of blood T cell dynamics during melanoma immunotherapy. The table came from immunoSEQ multiplex PCR; TCRdb's copy has only in-frame clones and leaves some out. This sample yields over 8,000 clones, of which roughly 85% are seen a single time; roughly a tenth belongs to the top ten. Time point meaning: pre-treatment baseline. Sequenced here: blood, sampled from a patient treated with checkpoint blockade. The origin of the receptors is a human donor with melanoma.

This clone was detected only a few times. The chain is built from TRBV18 and TRBJ1-1; the D gene is possibly TRBD1 (6 bases). The CDR3 sequence is 14 residues long. The V end was cut by 4 bases, the J end by 1 base, with 10 bases between. In germline, CDR1 is KGHSH, CDR2 LQKENI. In DNA, the CDR3 is TGTGCCAGCTCACAGTCGACAGGGAACACTGAAGCTTTCTTT. Amino acid sequence: CASSQSTGNTEAFF.

This chain joins TRBV7-8 and TRBJ1-4; D is unresolved. The CDR3 is made up of 12 amino acids. The germline gives CDR1 SGHVS, CDR2 FQNEAQ. The V and J ends lost 3 bases and 3 bases respectively, with 2 bases between them. DNA of the CDR3: TGTGCCAGCAGCTTTCCTAATGAAAAACTGTTTTTT. As protein: CASSFPNEKLFF. Variable domain in full (rest from reference TRBV7-8 and TRBJ1-4): GAGVSQSPRYKVAKRGQDVALRCDPISGHVSLFWYQQALGQGPEFLTYFQNEAQLDKSGLPSDRFFAERPEGSVSTLKIQRTQQEDSAVYLCASSFPNEKLFFGSGTQLSVL.

This chain links TRBV27 with TRBJ2-1; possibly TRBD1 or TRBD2 for D (6 bases each). With 6 bases removed from V and 6 bases from J, the gap between germline ends came to 12 bases. CDR3 size: 13 residues. Germline V CDR1 and CDR2: MNHEY, SMNVEV (reference sequence). For the CDR3, the DNA is TGTGCCAGCAGGACGGGGGCAATCAATGAGCAGTTCTTC. It encodes CASRTGAINEQFF.

The chain carries TRBV19 and TRBJ2-3; 9 bases are a match to TRBD2. Germline V gives CDR1 LNHDA, CDR2 SQIVND (reference sequence). The CDR3 covers 16 residues. V gave up 8 bases and J gave up 3 bases; unmatched junction bases: 12. Here the CDR3 DNA reads TGTGCCAGTGGCTACCCTAGCGGGGCGACGACAGATACGCAGTATTTT. It specifies CASGYPSGATTDTQYF.

The table lists this clone with a count of one. The chain couples TRBV18 to TRBJ2-7; 9 bases fit TRBD2. There are 14 residues in the CDR3. Unmatched junction bases numbered 9, after V lost 8 bases and J lost 4 bases. Germline values: CDR1 KGHSH, CDR2 LQKENI. The CDR3 sequence: CASNLAGDIYEQYF. CDR3 sequence (DNA): TGTGCCAGCAATTTAGCGGGGGACATTTACGAGCAGTACTTC.

The chain employs TRBV5-7 and TRBJ1-1; D possibly corresponds to TRBD1 (5 bases). TRBV5-7 is an open reading frame whose function is uncertain. Trimming cost V 1 base and J 1 base, with 8 bases left between them. The CDR3 runs 14 residues. The CDR3 sequence is CASSLQGRNTEAFF. The CDR3 nucleotides are TGTGCCAGCAGCTTGCAGGGTCGGAACACTGAAGCTTTCTTT.

V gene TRBV5-1 combines with J gene TRBJ2-5; TRBD2 matches 9 bases. CDR3 length: 16 residues. Germline CDR1 is SGHRS and CDR2 is YFSETQ. The J segment lost 5 bases and the V segment lost 1 base, leaving 9 bases of the junction unmatched. CDR3: CASSLLGLAGKETQYF. The CDR3 DNA sequence: TGCGCCAGCAGCTTGCTCGGGCTAGCGGGGAAGGAGACCCAGTACTTC.

J is TRBJ1-6 and V is TRBV5-1; unclear D gene. CDR1 and CDR2 from the germline V gene are SGHRS and YFSETQ. The CDR3 contains 15 residues. V dropped 5 bases and J dropped 7 bases, with 16 bases sitting between them. The CDR3 DNA is TGCGCCAGCAGTATTATCGGCAGCCGCAATTCACCCCTCCACTTT. This encodes CASSIIGSRNSPLHF.

J is TRBJ1-3 and V is TRBV9; D gene unclear. The V end lost 0 bases, the J end lost 0 bases, and 4 bases lay between the germline ends. Germline V CDR1 and CDR2: SGDLS, YYNGEE. This CDR3 comprises 14 residues. The CDR3 bases are TGTGCCAGCAGCGTAGCAAGCTCTGGAAACACCATATATTTT. It yields the protein CASSVASSGNTIYF.

V and J are TRBV19 and TRBJ1-5; TRBD1 matches 10 bases. The CDR3 runs 18 residues. CDR1 and CDR2 from the germline V gene are LNHDA and SQIVND (reference sequence). The trim removed 4 bases at V and 2 bases at J, leaving 11 bases unmatched. The CDR3 protein is CASSTIDRGLDGNQPQHF. Here the CDR3 DNA reads TGTGCCAGTAGTACCATCGACAGGGGGCTGGATGGCAATCAGCCCCAGCATTTT.

The V gene is TRBV5-1, the J gene TRBJ2-2; no reliable D call. CDR1 is SGHRS and CDR2 is YFSETQ in the germline V gene. Between the trimmed V and J ends, which lost 0 bases and 7 bases, there was a span of 4 bases. The CDR3 loop spans 12 amino acids. The CDR3 region has the DNA TGCGCCAGCAGCTTGGCGATCGGGGAGCTGTTTTTT. This gives the protein CASSLAIGELFF.

The chain couples TRBV7-2 to TRBJ2-7, with unresolved D. CDR1 is SGHTA and CDR2 is FQGNSA in the germline V gene. There are 14 residues in the CDR3. The ends were cut back, 3 bases at V and 1 base at J, with 10 bases in the middle. This CDR3 reads CASSLDPKSYEQYF. For the CDR3, the DNA is TGTGCCAGCAGCTTGGACCCAAAATCCTACGAGCAGTACTTC.

The rearrangement joins TRBV5-1 to TRBJ2-3, with 8 bases aligning to TRBD2. Germline CDR1 and CDR2: SGHRS and YFSETQ. The CDR3 is 15 residues long. Losses at the gene ends were 0 bases for V and 5 bases for J; bases not matched to a gene: 5. This chain's CDR3 is CASSLEAGVLDTQYF. In nucleotides, the CDR3 is TGCGCCAGCAGCTTGGAAGCGGGGGTACTAGATACGCAGTATTTT.

The chain recombines TRBV15 with TRBJ2-7, with unresolved D. In germline, CDR1 is LNHNV, CDR2 YYDKDF (reference sequence). V was trimmed by 0 bases and J by 7 bases, leaving 28 bases between them. The CDR3 spans 19 residues. CDR3 bases: TGTGCCACCAGCAGAGATGAATGGGTCAAAGGAAACCAAGTTGGTGAGCAGTACTTC. Amino acids: CATSRDEWVKGNQVGEQYF. Filled out from reference TRBV15 and TRBJ2-7, the complete variable domain reads DAMVIQNPRYQVTQFGKPVTLSCSQTLNHNVMYWYQQKSSQAPKLLFHYYDKDFNNEADTPDNFQSRRPNTSFCFLDIRSPGLGDTAMYLCATSRDEWVKGNQVGEQYFGPGTRLTVT.

The chain employs TRBV29-1 and TRBJ1-1; maybe TRBD1 (6 bases). There are 14 residues in the CDR3. From germline, CDR1 is SQVTM and CDR2 ANQGSEA. Trimming took 5 bases from V and 4 from J, leaving 17 bases between them. The CDR3 DNA is TGCAGCGTTAATACAAGACAGGCCGGCACTGAAGCTTTCTTT. It encodes CSVNTRQAGTEAFF. The full variable domain, its missing parts supplied by reference TRBV29-1 and TRBJ1-1, is SAVISQKPSRDICQRGTSLTIQCQVDSQVTMMFWYRQQPGQSLTLIATANQGSEATYESGFVIDKFPISRPNLTFSTLTVSNMSPEDSSIYLCSVNTRQAGTEAFFGQGTRLTVV.

By share, this clone ranks as large. The chain combines TRBV5-6 with TRBJ1-1; weak D call: TRBD1 (5 bases). V was pared by 1 base and J by 1 base, with 8 bases between. The CDR3 contains 14 residues. CDR1 SGHDT and CDR2 YYEEEE come from the germline V gene. Written as DNA, the CDR3 is TGTGCCAGCAGCTTGCAGGGTCGGAACACTGAAGCTTTCTTT. Protein sequence: CASSLQGRNTEAFF.

This chain uses TRBV18 with TRBJ2-1, with D perhaps given as TRBD1 or TRBD2 (5 bases each). The CDR3 totals 14 residues. Between the trimmed V and J ends, which lost 3 bases and 7 bases, there was a span of 13 bases. Germline lookup yields CDR1 KGHSH and CDR2 LQKENI. The CDR3 DNA reads as TGTGCCAGCTCACCGTCCGGGGCGTTAAATGAGCAGTTCTTC. Translated: CASSPSGALNEQFF. The complete variable domain, with remaining parts taken from reference TRBV18 and TRBJ2-1, reads NAGVMQNPRHLVRRRGQEARLRCSPMKGHSHVYWYRQLPEEGLKFMVYLQKENIIDESGMPKERFSAEFPKEGPSILRIQQVVRGDSAAYFCASSPSGALNEQFFGPGTRLTVL.

The chain has TRBV29-1 and TRBJ1-1; the D gene is possibly TRBD1 (5 bases). V dropped 5 bases and J dropped 6 bases, with 19 bases sitting between them. The germline CDR1 and CDR2 sequences are SQVTM and ANQGSEA. There are 14 residues in the CDR3. The CDR3 sequence is CSVYFGRVGAEAFF. In DNA, the CDR3 is TGCAGCGTTTATTTTGGAAGAGTGGGGGCTGAAGCTTTCTTT.

This chain's CDR3 is CASSHLTGGLYNEQFF. CDR3 coding DNA: TGTGCCAGCAGCCATCTTACAGGGGGCCTCTACAATGAGCAGTTCTTC. This chain connects TRBV5-4 to TRBJ2-1; 9 bases map to TRBD1. The trim removed 4 bases at V and 3 bases at J, leaving 8 bases unmatched. The CDR3 length is 16 residues. CDR1 SGHNT and CDR2 YYREEE come from the germline V gene (reference sequence).

This clone was detected only once. V usage is TRBV4-1 and J usage is TRBJ2-1; no clear D gene. There are 14 residues in the CDR3. Looked up from germline, CDR1 is MGHRA and CDR2 is YSYEKL. Trimming shortened V by 0 bases and J by 8 bases, and 11 bases separated the two germline ends. As DNA, the CDR3 is TGCGCCAGCAGCCAAGATTCAGGCCGGGATGAGCAGTTCTTC. This sequence encodes CASSQDSGRDEQFF.

For the CDR3, the DNA is TGTGCCAGCAGTAGGGACTCATTTGCCGATGGCTACACCTTC. Protein product: CASSRDSFADGYTF. The chain carries TRBV9 and TRBJ1-2, with D tentatively TRBD1 (5 bases). The CDR3 runs to 14 residues. Germline-derived CDR1 and CDR2 are SGDLS and YYNGEE. Trimming stripped 5 bases from V and 6 bases from J, with 17 bases between.

The table lists this clone with a few counts. The chain recombines TRBV6-6 with TRBJ1-6, with 8 bases aligning to TRBD1. Germline assignment: CDR1 MNHNY and CDR2 SVGAGI (reference sequence). The junction had 5 bases not matched to a gene; V was cut back by 6 bases and J by 1 base. The CDR3 covers 16 residues. The CDR3 loop is CASRQQGGSYNSPLHF. CDR3 bases: TGTGCCAGCAGACAACAGGGGGGTTCCTATAATTCACCCCTCCACTTT.

V is TRBV25-1 and J is TRBJ1-2, with 10 bases aligning to TRBD1. The CDR3 is 17 residues long. The germline V gene has CDR1 MGHDK and CDR2 SYGVNS. V lost 6 bases, J lost 1 base, and 11 bases stayed unmatched. Here the CDR3 reads CASSPSPDRGRNYGYTF. The CDR3, as DNA: TGTGCCAGCAGCCCATCCCCCGACAGGGGGCGTAACTATGGCTACACCTTC.

The rearrangement uses TRBV11-3 and TRBJ2-1, with no clear D. The V end was cut by 1 base, the J end by 7 bases, with 8 bases between. This CDR3 is built from 13 residues. Germline assignment: CDR1 SGHNT and CDR2 YENEEA. This CDR3 is CASSLGSRNEQFF. CDR3 coding DNA: TGTGCCAGCAGCTTAGGATCGCGAAATGAGCAGTTCTTC.